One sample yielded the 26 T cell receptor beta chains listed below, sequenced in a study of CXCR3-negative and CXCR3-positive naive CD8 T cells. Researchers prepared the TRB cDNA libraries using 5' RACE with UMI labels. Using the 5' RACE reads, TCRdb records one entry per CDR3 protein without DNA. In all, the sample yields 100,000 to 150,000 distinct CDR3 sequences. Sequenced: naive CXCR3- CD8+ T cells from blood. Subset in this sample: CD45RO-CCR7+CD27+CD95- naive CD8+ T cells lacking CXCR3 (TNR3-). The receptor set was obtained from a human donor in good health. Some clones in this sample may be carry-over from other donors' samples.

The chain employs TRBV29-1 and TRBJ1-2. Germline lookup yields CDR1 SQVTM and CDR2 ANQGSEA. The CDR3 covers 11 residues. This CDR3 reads CSDGPNYGYTF. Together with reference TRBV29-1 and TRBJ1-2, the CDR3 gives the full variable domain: SAVISQKPSRDICQRGTSLTIQCQVDSQVTMMFWYRQQPGQSLTLIATANQGSEATYESGFVIDKFPISRPNLTFSTLTVSNMSPEDSSIYLCSDGPNYGYTFGSGTRLTVV.

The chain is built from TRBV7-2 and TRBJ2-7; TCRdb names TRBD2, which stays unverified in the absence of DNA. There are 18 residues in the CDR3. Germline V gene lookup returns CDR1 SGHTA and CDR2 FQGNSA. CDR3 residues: CASSSQTSGRAFFYEQYF. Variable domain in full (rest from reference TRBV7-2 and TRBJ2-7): GAGVSQSPSNKVTEKGKDVELRCDPISGHTALYWYRQSLGQGLEFLIYFQGNSAPDKSGLPSDRFSAERTGGSVSTLTIQRTQQEDSAVYLCASSSQTSGRAFFYEQYFGPGTRLTVT.

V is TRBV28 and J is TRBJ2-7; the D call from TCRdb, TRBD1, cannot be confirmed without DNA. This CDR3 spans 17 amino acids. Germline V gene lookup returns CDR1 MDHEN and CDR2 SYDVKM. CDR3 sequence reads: CASSLPRAGAPSYEQYF.

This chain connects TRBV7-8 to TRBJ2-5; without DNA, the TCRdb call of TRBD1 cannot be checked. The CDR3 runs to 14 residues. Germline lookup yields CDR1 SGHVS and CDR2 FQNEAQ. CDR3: CASSFGTPQETQYF.

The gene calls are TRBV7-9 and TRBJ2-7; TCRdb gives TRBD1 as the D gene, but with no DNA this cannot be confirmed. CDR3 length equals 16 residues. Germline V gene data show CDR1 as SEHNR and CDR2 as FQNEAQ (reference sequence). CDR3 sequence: CASSLIGARGSYEQYF.

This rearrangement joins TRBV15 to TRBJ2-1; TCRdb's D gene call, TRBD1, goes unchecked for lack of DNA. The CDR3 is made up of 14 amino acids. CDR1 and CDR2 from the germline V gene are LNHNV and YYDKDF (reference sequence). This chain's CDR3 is CATSGGEGNNEQFF.

This CDR3 reads CATSRDWRGVAGVLEQYF. The rearrangement joins TRBV15 to TRBJ2-7; TCRdb picks TRBD1, but there is no DNA to check that call. This CDR3 is built from 18 residues. The germline V gene has CDR1 LNHNV and CDR2 YYDKDF (reference sequence).

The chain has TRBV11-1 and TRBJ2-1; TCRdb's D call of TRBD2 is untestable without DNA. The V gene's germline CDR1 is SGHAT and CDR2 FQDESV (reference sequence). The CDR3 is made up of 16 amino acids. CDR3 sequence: CASSSPRTSPRNEQFF.

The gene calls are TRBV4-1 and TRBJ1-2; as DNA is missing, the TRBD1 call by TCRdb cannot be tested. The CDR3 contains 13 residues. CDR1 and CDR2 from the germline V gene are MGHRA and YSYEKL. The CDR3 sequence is CASRDRGDYGYTF.

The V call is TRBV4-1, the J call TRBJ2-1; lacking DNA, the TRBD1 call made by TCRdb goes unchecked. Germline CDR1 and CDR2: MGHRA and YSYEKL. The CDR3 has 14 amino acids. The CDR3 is CASSQGGTENEQFF.

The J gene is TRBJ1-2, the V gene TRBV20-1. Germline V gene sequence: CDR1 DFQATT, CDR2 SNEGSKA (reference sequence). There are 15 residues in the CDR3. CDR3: CSASPAGLTNYGYTF.

This CDR3 reads CASSWGQGDEQYF. The V gene is TRBV5-1, the J gene TRBJ2-7; TCRdb designates TRBD1, a call that cannot be tested without DNA. The CDR3 totals 13 residues. Germline values: CDR1 SGHRS, CDR2 YFSETQ.

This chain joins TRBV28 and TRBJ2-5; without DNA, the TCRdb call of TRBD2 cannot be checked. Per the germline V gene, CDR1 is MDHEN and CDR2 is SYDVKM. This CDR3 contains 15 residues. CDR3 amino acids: CASSLILPLQETQYF.

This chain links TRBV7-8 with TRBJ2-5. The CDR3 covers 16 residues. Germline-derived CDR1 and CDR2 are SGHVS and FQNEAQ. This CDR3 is CASSLSTAYSQETQYF.

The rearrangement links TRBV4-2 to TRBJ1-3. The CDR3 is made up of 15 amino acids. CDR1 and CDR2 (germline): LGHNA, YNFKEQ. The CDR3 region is CASSQGRLSGNTIYF.

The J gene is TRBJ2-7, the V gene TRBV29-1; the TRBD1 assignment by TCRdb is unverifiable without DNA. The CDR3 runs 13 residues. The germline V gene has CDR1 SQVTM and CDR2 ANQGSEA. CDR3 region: CSVVWDGYYEQYF.

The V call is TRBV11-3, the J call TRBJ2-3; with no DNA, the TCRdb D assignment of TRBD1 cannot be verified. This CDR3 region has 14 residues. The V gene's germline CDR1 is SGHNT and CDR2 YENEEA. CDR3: CASSLDGQGDTQYF. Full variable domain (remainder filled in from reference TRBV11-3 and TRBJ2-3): EAGVVQSPRYKIIEKKQPVAFWCNPISGHNTLYWYLQNLGQGPELLIRYENEEAVDDSQLPKDRFSAERLKGVDSTLKIQPAELGDSAVYLCASSLDGQGDTQYFGPGTRLTVL.

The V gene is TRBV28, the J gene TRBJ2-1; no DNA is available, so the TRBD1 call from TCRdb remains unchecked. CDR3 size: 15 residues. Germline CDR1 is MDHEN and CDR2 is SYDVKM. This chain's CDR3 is CASNPGQGELNEQFF. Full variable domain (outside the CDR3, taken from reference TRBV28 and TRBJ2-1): DVKVTQSSRYLVKRTGEKVFLECVQDMDHENMFWYRQDPGLGLRLIYFSYDVKMKEKGDIPEGYSVSREKKERFSLILESASTNQTSMYLCASNPGQGELNEQFFGPGTRLTVL.

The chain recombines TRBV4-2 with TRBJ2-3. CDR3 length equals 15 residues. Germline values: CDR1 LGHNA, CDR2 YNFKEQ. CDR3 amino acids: CASSQAQQSTDTQYF.

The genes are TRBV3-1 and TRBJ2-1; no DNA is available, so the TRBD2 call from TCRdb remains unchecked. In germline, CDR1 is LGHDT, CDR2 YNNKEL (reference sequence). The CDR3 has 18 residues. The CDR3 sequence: CASSQEGSGNMANNEHFF.

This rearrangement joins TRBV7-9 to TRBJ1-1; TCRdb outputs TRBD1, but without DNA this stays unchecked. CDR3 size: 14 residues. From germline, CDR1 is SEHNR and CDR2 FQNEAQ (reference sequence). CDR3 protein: CASSQDSLNTEAFF.

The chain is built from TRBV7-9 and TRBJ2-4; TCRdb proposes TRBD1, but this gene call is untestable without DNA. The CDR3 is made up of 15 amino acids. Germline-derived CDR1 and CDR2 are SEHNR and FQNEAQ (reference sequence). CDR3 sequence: CASSRDGGAKNIQYF. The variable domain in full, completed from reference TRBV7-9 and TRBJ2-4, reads DTGVSQNPRHKITKRGQNVTFRCDPISEHNRLYWYRQTLGQGPEFLTYFQNEAQLEKSRLLSDRFSAERPKGSFSTLEIQRTEQGDSAMYLCASSRDGGAKNIQYFGAGTRLSVL.

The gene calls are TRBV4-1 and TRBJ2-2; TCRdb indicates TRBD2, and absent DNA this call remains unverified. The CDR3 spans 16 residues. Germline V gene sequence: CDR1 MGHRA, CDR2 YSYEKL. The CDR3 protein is CASSQGREMGTGELFF.

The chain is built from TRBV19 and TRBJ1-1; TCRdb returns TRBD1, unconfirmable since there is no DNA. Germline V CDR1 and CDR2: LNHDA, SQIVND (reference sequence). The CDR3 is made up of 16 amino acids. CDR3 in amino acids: CASSETSGGADTEAFF.

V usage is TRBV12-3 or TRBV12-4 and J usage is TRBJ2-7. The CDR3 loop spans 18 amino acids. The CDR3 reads CASSFSHTGAAGSYEQYF.

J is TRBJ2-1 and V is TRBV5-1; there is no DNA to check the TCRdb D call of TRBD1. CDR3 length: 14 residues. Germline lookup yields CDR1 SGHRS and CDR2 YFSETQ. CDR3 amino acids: CASSLWTGDNEQFF.